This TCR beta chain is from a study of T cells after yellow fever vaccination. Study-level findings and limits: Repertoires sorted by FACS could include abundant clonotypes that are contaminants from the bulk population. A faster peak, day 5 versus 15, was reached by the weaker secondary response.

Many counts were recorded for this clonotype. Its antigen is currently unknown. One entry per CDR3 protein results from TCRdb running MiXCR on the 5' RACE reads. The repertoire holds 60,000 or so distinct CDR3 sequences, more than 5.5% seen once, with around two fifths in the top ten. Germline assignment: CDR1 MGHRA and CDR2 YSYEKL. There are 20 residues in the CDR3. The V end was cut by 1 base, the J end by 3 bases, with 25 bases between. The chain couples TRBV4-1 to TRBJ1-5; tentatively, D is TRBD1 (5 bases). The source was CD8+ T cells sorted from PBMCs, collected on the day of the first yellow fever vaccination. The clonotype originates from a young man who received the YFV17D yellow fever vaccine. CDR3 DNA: TGCGCCAGCAGCCAAGTTTGGCCCACGACGCGCTCCAGGGTCAATCAGCCCCAGCATTTT. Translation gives CASSQVWPTTRSRVNQPQHF.